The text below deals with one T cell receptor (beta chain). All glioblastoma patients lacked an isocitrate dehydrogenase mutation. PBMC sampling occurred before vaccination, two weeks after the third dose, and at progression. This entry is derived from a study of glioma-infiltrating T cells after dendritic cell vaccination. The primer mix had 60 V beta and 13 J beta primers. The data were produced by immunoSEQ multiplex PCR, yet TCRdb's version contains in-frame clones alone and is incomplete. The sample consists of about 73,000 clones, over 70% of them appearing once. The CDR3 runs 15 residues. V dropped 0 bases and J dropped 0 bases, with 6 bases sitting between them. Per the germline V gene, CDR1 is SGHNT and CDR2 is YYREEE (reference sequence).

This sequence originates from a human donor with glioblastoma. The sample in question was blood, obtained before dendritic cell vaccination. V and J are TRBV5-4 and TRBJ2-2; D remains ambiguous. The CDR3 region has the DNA TGTGCCAGCAGCTTGGACGCGGCGAACACCGGGGAGCTGTTTTTT. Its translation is CASSLDAANTGELFF.